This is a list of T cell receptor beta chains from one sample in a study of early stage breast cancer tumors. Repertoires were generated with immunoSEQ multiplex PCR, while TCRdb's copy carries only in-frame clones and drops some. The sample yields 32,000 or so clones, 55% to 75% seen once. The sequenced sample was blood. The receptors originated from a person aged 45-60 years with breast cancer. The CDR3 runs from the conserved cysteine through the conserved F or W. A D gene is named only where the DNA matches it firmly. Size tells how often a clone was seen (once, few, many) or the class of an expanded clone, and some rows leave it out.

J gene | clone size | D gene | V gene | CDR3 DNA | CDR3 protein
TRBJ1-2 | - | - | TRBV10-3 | TGTGCCATCAGTGAGTCGAACAGCGTGACCTATGGCTACACCTTC | CAISESNSVTYGYTF
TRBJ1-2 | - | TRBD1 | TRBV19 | TGTGCCAGTAGTTGGGGGACAGGGGATAGCTATGGCTACACCTTC | CASSWGTGDSYGYTF
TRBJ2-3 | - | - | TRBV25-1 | TGTGCCAGCAGTTCGGGGGATACGCAGTATTTT | CASSSGDTQYF
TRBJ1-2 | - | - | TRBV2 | TGTGCCAGCAGAGGGACGGCCCTTAATGGCTACACCTTC | CASRGTALNGYTF
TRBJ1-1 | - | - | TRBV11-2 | TGTGCCAGCAGCTCGGGGGGTTCGAGAGCTTTCTTT | CASSSGGSRAFF
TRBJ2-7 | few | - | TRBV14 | TGTGCCAGCAGCCAAGCGCTCGAGCAGTACTTC | CASSQALEQYF
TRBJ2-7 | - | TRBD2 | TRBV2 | TGTGCCAGCATTACTAGCGGGATCAGCTCCTACGAGCAGTACTTC | CASITSGISSYEQYF
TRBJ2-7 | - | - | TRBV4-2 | TGTGCCAGCAGCCAAGATCCCCAGGGGAGTTCCTACGAGCAGTACTTC | CASSQDPQGSSYEQYF
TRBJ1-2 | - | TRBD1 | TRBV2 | TGTGCCAGCATCCGGACAGGGGTAGGCTATGGCTACACCTTC | CASIRTGVGYGYTF
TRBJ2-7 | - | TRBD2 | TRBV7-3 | TGTGCCAGCAGCTTAACGGGGACTAGTCACGAGCAGTACTTC | CASSLTGTSHEQYF
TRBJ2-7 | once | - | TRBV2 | TGTGCCAGCAATCCTAGCGCGACCTACGAGCAGTACTTC | CASNPSATYEQYF
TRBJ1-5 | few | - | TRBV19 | TGTGCCAGTAGTATCAGCGGGGCAAACACCCCGCAGCCCCAGCATTTT | CASSISGANTPQPQHF
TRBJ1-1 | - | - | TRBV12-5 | TGTGCTAGTGGTTTGGAGGCGGTGAACACTGAAGCTTTCTTT | CASGLEAVNTEAFF
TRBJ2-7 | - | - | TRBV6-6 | TGTGCCAGCAGTTACCCGGGACCCGTCGGGGACGAGCAGTACTTC | CASSYPGPVGDEQYF
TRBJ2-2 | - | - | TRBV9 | TGTGCCAGCAGCGTAGGGACGGTGAACACCGGGGAGCTGTTTTTT | CASSVGTVNTGELFF
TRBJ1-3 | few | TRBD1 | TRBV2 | TGTGCCAGCAGTGGACAGGGATCGGCTGGAAACACCATATATTTT | CASSGQGSAGNTIYF
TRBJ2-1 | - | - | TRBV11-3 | TGTGCCAGCAGCCCAGCACTAGCCAGCAATGAGCAGTTCTTC | CASSPALASNEQFF
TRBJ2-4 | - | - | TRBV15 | TGTGCCACCAGCAGAGCAGGGGCGGCCGAGGAGCACATTCAGTACTTC | CATSRAGAAEEHIQYF
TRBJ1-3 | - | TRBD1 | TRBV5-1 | TGCGCCAGCAGCTTGGGGACAGGGGGCTCTGGAAACACCATATATTTT | CASSLGTGGSGNTIYF
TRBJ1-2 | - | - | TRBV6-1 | TGTGCCAGCAACGCGCTAGGAGTTGACACCTTC | CASNALGVDTF
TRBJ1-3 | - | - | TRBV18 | TGTGCCAGCTCACCCCCAGGCGCGACTGGAAACACCATATATTTT | CASSPPGATGNTIYF
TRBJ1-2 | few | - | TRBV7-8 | TGTGCCAGCAGCTTAGAACCCTTGGGGTACTATGGCTACACCTTC | CASSLEPLGYYGYTF
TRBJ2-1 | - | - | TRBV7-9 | TGTGCCAGCAGCTTAGCGGCATACTCTTCCAGGAATAGGCATGAGCAGTTCTTC | CASSLAAYSSRNRHEQFF
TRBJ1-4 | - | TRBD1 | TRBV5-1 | TGCGCCAGCAGCTTGCTGGACAGGGGTGGGGAAAAACTGTTTTTT | CASSLLDRGGEKLFF
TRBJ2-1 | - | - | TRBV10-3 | TGTGCCATCAGTGACCTTCGGACTACCTACAATGAGCAGTTCTTC | CAISDLRTTYNEQFF
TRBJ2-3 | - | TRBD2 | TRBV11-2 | TGTGCCAGCAGCTTATCCCCGGGACTAGCGGAAGATACGCAGTATTTT | CASSLSPGLAEDTQYF
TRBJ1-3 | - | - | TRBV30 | TGTGCCTGGAGTAGGGACATATCTGGAAACACCATATATTTT | CAWSRDISGNTIYF
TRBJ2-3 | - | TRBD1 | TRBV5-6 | TGTGCCAGCAGCCAGGGACAGCTCCCAGATACGCAGTATTTT | CASSQGQLPDTQYF
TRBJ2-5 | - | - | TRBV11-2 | TGTGCCAGCAGCTCTACTATAATAGAGACCCAGTACTTC | CASSSTIIETQYF
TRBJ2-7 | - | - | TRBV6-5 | TGTGCCAGCGGGTCGGACTATTCGCCCTCCTACGAGCAGTACTTC | CASGSDYSPSYEQYF
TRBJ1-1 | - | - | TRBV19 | TGTGCCAGTAAGCAGGACATGGTGACTGAAGCTTTCTTT | CASKQDMVTEAFF
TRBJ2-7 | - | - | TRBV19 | TGTGCCAGTAGCCGACAGTCCTCCTCCTACGAGCAGTACTTC | CASSRQSSSYEQYF
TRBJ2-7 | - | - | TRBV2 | TGTGCCAGCAGGACCCCTCCCTACGAGCAGTACTTC | CASRTPPYEQYF
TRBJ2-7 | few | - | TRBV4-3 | TGCGCCAGCAGCCAAGCCCTGCCGACGGGCCCTCAAACTTCCTACGAGCAGTACTTC | CASSQALPTGPQTSYEQYF
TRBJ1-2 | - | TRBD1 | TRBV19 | TGTGCCAGTAGTAAGAGCGGGACAGGGGGCTATGGCTACACCTTC | CASSKSGTGGYGYTF
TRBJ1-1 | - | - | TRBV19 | TGTGCCAGTAAGGGCAACAGGGTGACCACCTTTGAAGCTTTCTTT | CASKGNRVTTFEAFF
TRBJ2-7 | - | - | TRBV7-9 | TGTGCCAGCAGCCCTAGGGGGGACAAGAGCTCCTACGAGCAGTACTTC | CASSPRGDKSSYEQYF
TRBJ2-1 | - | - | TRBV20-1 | TGCAGTGCTCAGACTTACAATGAGCAGTTCTTC | CSAQTYNEQFF
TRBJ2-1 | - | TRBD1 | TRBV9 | TGTGCCAGCAGCGTCTCCGGGACAGGGGTCAATGAGCAGTTCTTC | CASSVSGTGVNEQFF
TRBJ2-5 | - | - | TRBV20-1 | TGCAGTGCTAGCCCCCAAGAGACCCAGTACTTC | CSASPQETQYF
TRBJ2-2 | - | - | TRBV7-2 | TGTGCCAGCAGCTTCCAGATTGGGGCGAACACCGGGGAGCTGTTTTTT | CASSFQIGANTGELFF
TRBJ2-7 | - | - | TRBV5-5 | TGTGCCAGCAGCTTGTCTTTGGGGGGGGGCAGGGAGCAGTACTTC | CASSLSLGGGREQYF
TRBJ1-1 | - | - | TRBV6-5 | TGTGCCAGCAGTTACCCCCGGGCCAGTGAAGCTTTCTTT | CASSYPRASEAFF
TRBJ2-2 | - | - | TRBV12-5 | TGTGCTAGTGGTTTGCAGCTCACCGGGGAGCTGTTTTTT | CASGLQLTGELFF
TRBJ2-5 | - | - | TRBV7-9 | TGTGCCAGCAGCTTTAGGGGGGAGCAAGAGACCCAGTACTTC | CASSFRGEQETQYF
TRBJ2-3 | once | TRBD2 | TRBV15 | TGTGCCACCAGCAGGAGGAGCGGGAGAGGGGGGGATACGCAGTATTTT | CATSRRSGRGGDTQYF
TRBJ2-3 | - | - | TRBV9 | TGTGCCAGCAGCGTAGGTTTGAGCACAGATACGCAGTATTTT | CASSVGLSTDTQYF
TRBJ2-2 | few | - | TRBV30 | TGTGCCTGGCGGGGAGTCGGGGAGCTGTTTTTT | CAWRGVGELFF